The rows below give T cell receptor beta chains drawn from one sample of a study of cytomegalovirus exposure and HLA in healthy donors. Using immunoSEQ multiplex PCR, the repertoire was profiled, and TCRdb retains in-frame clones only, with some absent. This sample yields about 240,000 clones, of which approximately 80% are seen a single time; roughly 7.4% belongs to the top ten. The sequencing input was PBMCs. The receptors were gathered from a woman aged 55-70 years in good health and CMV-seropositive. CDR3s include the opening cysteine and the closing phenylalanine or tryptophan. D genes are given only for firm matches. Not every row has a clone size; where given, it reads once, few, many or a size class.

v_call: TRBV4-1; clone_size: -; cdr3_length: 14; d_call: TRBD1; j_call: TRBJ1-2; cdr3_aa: CASSPGTALDGYTF; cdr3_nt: TGCGCCAGCAGCCCCGGGACAGCGTTAGATGGCTACACCTTC
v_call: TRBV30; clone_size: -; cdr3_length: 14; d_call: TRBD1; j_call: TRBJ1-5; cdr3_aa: CAWSLGQGGQPQHF; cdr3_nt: TGTGCCTGGAGCCTTGGACAGGGTGGTCAGCCCCAGCATTTT
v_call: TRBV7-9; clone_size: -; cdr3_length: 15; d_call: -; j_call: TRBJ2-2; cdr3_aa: CASSLAGGGTGELFF; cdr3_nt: TGTGCCAGCAGCTTAGCGGGAGGCGGCACCGGGGAGCTGTTTTTT
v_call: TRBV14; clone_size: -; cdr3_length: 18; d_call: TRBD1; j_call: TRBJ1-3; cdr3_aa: CASSQGNYRGPHGNTIYF; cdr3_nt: TGTGCCAGCAGCCAAGGAAATTACAGGGGGCCTCATGGAAACACCATATATTTT
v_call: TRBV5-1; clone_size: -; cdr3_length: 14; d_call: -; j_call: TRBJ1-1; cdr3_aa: CASGPFGLNTEAFF; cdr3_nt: TGCGCCAGCGGGCCGTTCGGCCTGAACACTGAAGCTTTCTTT
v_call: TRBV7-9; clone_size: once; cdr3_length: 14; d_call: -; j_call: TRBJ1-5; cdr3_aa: CASSKDSSGQPQHF; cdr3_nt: TGTGCCAGCAGCAAGGACAGCTCTGGGCAGCCCCAGCATTTT
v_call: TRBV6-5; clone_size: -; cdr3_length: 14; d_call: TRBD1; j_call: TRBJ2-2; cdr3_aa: CASSSHRGAGELFF; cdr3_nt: TGTGCCAGCAGCTCTCACAGGGGGGCCGGGGAGCTGTTTTTT
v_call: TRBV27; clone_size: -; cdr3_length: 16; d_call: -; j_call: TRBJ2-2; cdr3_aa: CASSLNSQSITGELFF; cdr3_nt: TGTGCCAGCAGTTTAAACAGTCAGTCGATCACCGGGGAGCTGTTTTTT
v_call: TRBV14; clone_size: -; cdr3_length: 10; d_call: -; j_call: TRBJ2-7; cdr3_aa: CASSGNRQYF; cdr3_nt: TGTGCCAGCAGCGGCAATCGGCAGTACTTC
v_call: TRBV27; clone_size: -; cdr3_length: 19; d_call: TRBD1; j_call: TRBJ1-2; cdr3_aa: CASSGYRGRGLGLFYGYTF; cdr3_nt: TGTGCCAGCAGTGGATACAGGGGGCGCGGATTAGGACTGTTCTATGGCTACACCTTC
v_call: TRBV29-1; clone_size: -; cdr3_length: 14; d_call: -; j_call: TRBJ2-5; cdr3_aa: CSVRSRGEQETQYF; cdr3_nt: TGCAGCGTTCGAAGCAGGGGAGAACAAGAGACCCAGTACTTC
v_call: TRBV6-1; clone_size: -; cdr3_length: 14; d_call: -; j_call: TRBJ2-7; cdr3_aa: CASSLSRGAYEQYF; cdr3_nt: TGTGCCAGCAGTCTAAGCAGGGGAGCCTACGAGCAGTACTTC
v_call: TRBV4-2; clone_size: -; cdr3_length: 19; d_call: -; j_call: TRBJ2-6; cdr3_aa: CASSQDKRGFTSGANVLTF; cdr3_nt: TGTGCCAGCAGCCAAGATAAAAGGGGGTTTACCTCTGGGGCCAACGTCCTGACTTTC
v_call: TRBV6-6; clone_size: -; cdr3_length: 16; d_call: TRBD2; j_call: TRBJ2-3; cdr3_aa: CASSPGTAGVTDTQYF; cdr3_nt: TGTGCCAGCAGTCCTGGGACTGCGGGAGTCACAGATACGCAGTATTTT
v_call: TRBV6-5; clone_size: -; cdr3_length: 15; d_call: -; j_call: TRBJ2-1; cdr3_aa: CASSYSSGEGDEQFF; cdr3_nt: TGTGCCAGCAGTTACTCCTCTGGAGAGGGGGATGAGCAGTTCTTC
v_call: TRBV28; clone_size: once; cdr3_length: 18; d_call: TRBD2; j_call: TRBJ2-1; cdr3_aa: CASSFPGRSGSTYNEQFF; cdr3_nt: TGTGCCAGCAGTTTTCCCGGTAGGAGCGGGAGTACCTACAATGAGCAGTTCTTC
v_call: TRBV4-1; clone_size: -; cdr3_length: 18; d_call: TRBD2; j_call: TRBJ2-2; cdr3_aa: CASSPRGLAGANTGELFF; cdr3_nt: TGCGCCAGCAGCCCCCGTGGCCTAGCGGGAGCCAACACCGGGGAGCTGTTTTTT